Sequencing of this T cell receptor beta chain was carried out in a study of blood T cell repertoires in COVID-19. Study details: T cells, B-cell-depleted T cells, or PBMCs supplied cDNA or gDNA.

In germline, CDR1 is LNHDA, CDR2 SQIVND (reference sequence). CDR3 length: 14 residues. Germline trimming cut 0 bases from V and 12 bases from J; bases unmatched to any gene: 3. Per the original data handling: Amplification from reference gene primers served as the basis for estimated nucleated cell counts. Sequenced by immunoSEQ multiplex PCR; TCRdb stores in-frame clones only, minus some. V and J calls and clone size are as listed in that table; D and trimming were resolved from the DNA. The table has approximately 450,000 clones, about 85% seen once. Those who participated ranged in age from roughly 18 to 89 years and resided in about two dozen US areas. Self-reported history from a screening survey and questionnaire set each donor's cohort.

Sequenced input: PBMCs or T cells enriched from blood (not recorded which). V gene TRBV19 combines with J gene TRBJ2-1, with 12 nucleotides matching TRBD2. The receptor was derived from a woman younger than 30 with acute COVID-19. The CDR3, as DNA: TGTGCCAGTAGTATAGAACCTAGCGGGAGGGGGCAGTTCTTC. Translation gives CASSIEPSGRGQFF.